This TCR beta chain appears in the sequencing data of a study of cytomegalovirus exposure and HLA in healthy donors. Study outcomes and limitations: Researchers catalogued approximately 170 TCR beta chains as cytomegalovirus-associated.

V was clipped by 3 bases and J by 2 bases, with 18 bases between them. CDR3 size: 17 residues. The V gene's germline CDR1 is SGHTA and CDR2 FQGTGA. With respect to this clone: Its antigen is undetermined.

Method: immunoSEQ multiplex PCR; TCRdb's copy keeps in-frame clones and lacks some. The table records over 85,000 clones, 84% of them present only once. The gene calls are TRBV7-3 and TRBJ2-3; D possibly corresponds to TRBD2 (7 bases). The sequenced material came from PBMCs. The TCR was taken from a woman in her late teens or twenties in good health and CMV-seropositive. CDR3 protein: CASSLGSRGAFTDTQYF. In nucleotides, the CDR3 is TGTGCCAGCAGCTTGGGTTCTCGGGGGGCCTTCACAGATACGCAGTATTTT.